Listed below are T cell receptor beta chains from one sample, sequenced in a study of blood T cell repertoires in COVID-19. TCRdb's table, derived via immunoSEQ multiplex PCR, lists solely in-frame clones and lacks some. The sample holds roughly 290,000 clones, 80% to 95% seen once. The sequenced sample was peripheral blood. These receptors came from a woman aged 30 to 39 with COVID-19, enrolled during active disease. Each CDR3 is given with its conserved first and last residue. A D gene is named only where the DNA matches it firmly. Some rows have no size entry. The others give once, few or many, or a class for an expanded clone.

j_call: TRBJ2-2; clone_size: NA; v_call: TRBV18; d_call: TRBD1; cdr3_nt: TGTGCCAGCTCACCAGGACAGGGGGCGCAAGGCGGGGAGCTGTTTTTT; cdr3_aa: CASSPGQGAQGGELFF
j_call: TRBJ2-1; clone_size: NA; v_call: TRBV3-1/TRBV3-2; d_call: TRBD2; cdr3_nt: TGTGCCAGCAGCCTGGGACTAGCGGGAGGCGATGAGCAGTTCTTC; cdr3_aa: CASSLGLAGGDEQFF
j_call: TRBJ1-5; clone_size: NA; v_call: TRBV7-9; d_call: NA; cdr3_nt: TGTGCCAGCAGCTTAGGACACAATCAGCCCCAGCATTTT; cdr3_aa: CASSLGHNQPQHF
j_call: TRBJ1-5; clone_size: NA; v_call: TRBV29-1; d_call: NA; cdr3_nt: TGCAGCGTTCGAGGAACGGGCAATCAGCCCCAGCATTTT; cdr3_aa: CSVRGTGNQPQHF
j_call: TRBJ2-1; clone_size: NA; v_call: TRBV3-1/TRBV3-2; d_call: NA; cdr3_nt: TGTGCCAGCAGCCAACCCCAGAGACAGCACAATGAGCAGTTCTTC; cdr3_aa: CASSQPQRQHNEQFF
j_call: TRBJ1-4; clone_size: NA; v_call: TRBV28; d_call: NA; cdr3_nt: TGTGCCAGCAGCGGCGGTGGGGCCTCTAATGAAAAACTGTTTTTT; cdr3_aa: CASSGGGASNEKLFF
j_call: TRBJ1-1; clone_size: NA; v_call: TRBV25-1; d_call: TRBD1; cdr3_nt: TGTGCCAGCAGTGAACAGGGGGCAATCATGAACACTGAAGCTTTCTTT; cdr3_aa: CASSEQGAIMNTEAFF
j_call: TRBJ1-5; clone_size: NA; v_call: TRBV4-1; d_call: NA; cdr3_nt: TGCGCCAGCAGCCAAGATTCCTACAACAGGGCTCAGCCCCAGCATTTT; cdr3_aa: CASSQDSYNRAQPQHF
j_call: TRBJ2-3; clone_size: NA; v_call: TRBV15; d_call: TRBD1; cdr3_nt: TGTGCCACCAGCAGAGATCGGACAGGGCGCACAGATACGCAGTATTTT; cdr3_aa: CATSRDRTGRTDTQYF
j_call: TRBJ1-2; clone_size: NA; v_call: TRBV29-1; d_call: NA; cdr3_nt: TGCAGCGTTGAATGGGTTTTGAGGGGCTACACCTTC; cdr3_aa: CSVEWVLRGYTF
j_call: TRBJ1-1; clone_size: NA; v_call: TRBV28; d_call: NA; cdr3_nt: TGTGCCAGCAGTTTTCCGGGGGAAGTAGGCACTGAAGCTTTCTTT; cdr3_aa: CASSFPGEVGTEAFF
j_call: TRBJ2-3; clone_size: NA; v_call: TRBV9; d_call: TRBD1; cdr3_nt: TGTGCCAGCAGACCTGACAGGGTTAGCACAGATACGCAGTATTTT; cdr3_aa: CASRPDRVSTDTQYF
j_call: TRBJ2-7; clone_size: NA; v_call: TRBV7-9; d_call: TRBD1; cdr3_nt: TGTGCCAGCAGTTCCGGGCGGGACAGGGCCTACGAGCAGTACTTC; cdr3_aa: CASSSGRDRAYEQYF
j_call: TRBJ2-5; clone_size: NA; v_call: TRBV4-1; d_call: NA; cdr3_nt: TGCGCCAGCAGCCAAGATGGAGGGGATGAGACCCAGTACTTC; cdr3_aa: CASSQDGGDETQYF
j_call: TRBJ1-2; clone_size: NA; v_call: TRBV6-5; d_call: NA; cdr3_nt: TGTGCCAGCAGCTCCCCGGGCTATGGCTACACCTTC; cdr3_aa: CASSSPGYGYTF
j_call: TRBJ1-2; clone_size: once; v_call: TRBV15; d_call: NA; cdr3_nt: TGTGCCACCACCGACGGGGGGGCCATGTTATATGGCTACACCTTC; cdr3_aa: CATTDGGAMLYGYTF
j_call: TRBJ2-7; clone_size: NA; v_call: TRBV5-1; d_call: TRBD2; cdr3_nt: TGCGCCAGCACCGTTAGCGGGGGTAGCTACGAGCAGTACTTC; cdr3_aa: CASTVSGGSYEQYF
j_call: TRBJ1-6; clone_size: NA; v_call: TRBV6-6; d_call: TRBD1; cdr3_nt: TGTGCCAGCAGTCGACAGGGGGACTCCTATAATTCACCCCTCCACTTT; cdr3_aa: CASSRQGDSYNSPLHF
j_call: TRBJ2-6; clone_size: NA; v_call: TRBV6-5; d_call: NA; cdr3_nt: TGTGCCAGCAGTTCCTACAGCTCTGGGGCCAACGTCCTGACTTTC; cdr3_aa: CASSSYSSGANVLTF
j_call: TRBJ1-6; clone_size: NA; v_call: TRBV19; d_call: NA; cdr3_nt: TGTGCCAGTAAAGTAAGGGGTGAGAACCTCCACTTT; cdr3_aa: CASKVRGENLHF
j_call: TRBJ1-1; clone_size: NA; v_call: TRBV21-1; d_call: NA; cdr3_nt: TGTGCCAGCAGCAAAGGGGGGGGAGTAGCTTTCTTT; cdr3_aa: CASSKGGGVAFF
j_call: TRBJ1-4; clone_size: NA; v_call: TRBV4-2; d_call: TRBD1; cdr3_nt: TGTGCCAGCAGCCTACAGGGGAACTTTGAAAAACTGTTTTTT; cdr3_aa: CASSLQGNFEKLFF
j_call: TRBJ2-3; clone_size: NA; v_call: TRBV29-1; d_call: NA; cdr3_nt: TGCAGCGTGATACACGTTGCTACGCAGTATTTT; cdr3_aa: CSVIHVATQYF
j_call: TRBJ2-3; clone_size: NA; v_call: TRBV30; d_call: TRBD1; cdr3_nt: TGTGCCTGGAGTGTACCCCGCGGGACAGGGGGGTTAGCGCAGTATTTT; cdr3_aa: CAWSVPRGTGGLAQYF
j_call: TRBJ2-5; clone_size: NA; v_call: TRBV11-2; d_call: NA; cdr3_nt: TGTGCCAGCAGCCGGGACCCCCGGGAGGAGACCCAGTACTTC; cdr3_aa: CASSRDPREETQYF
j_call: TRBJ2-3; clone_size: NA; v_call: TRBV27; d_call: TRBD2; cdr3_nt: TGTGCCAGCAGCCTAGCGGGATCTAGCACAGATACGCAGTATTTT; cdr3_aa: CASSLAGSSTDTQYF
j_call: TRBJ2-7; clone_size: NA; v_call: TRBV7-3; d_call: NA; cdr3_nt: TGTGCCAGCAGCCTACGGGCACAGGGCGAGCAGTACTTC; cdr3_aa: CASSLRAQGEQYF
j_call: TRBJ2-7; clone_size: NA; v_call: TRBV12-3/TRBV12-4; d_call: NA; cdr3_nt: TGTGCCAGCAGTTTAATCGGCAGGAACGAGCAGTACTTC; cdr3_aa: CASSLIGRNEQYF
j_call: TRBJ1-2; clone_size: many; v_call: TRBV30; d_call: NA; cdr3_nt: TGTGCCTCAGACAGCAACCCCTATGGCTACACCTTC; cdr3_aa: CASDSNPYGYTF
j_call: TRBJ2-7; clone_size: NA; v_call: TRBV29-1; d_call: TRBD2; cdr3_nt: TGCAGCGTTGAAGTCCTAGCGGGAGCCTACGAGCAGTACTTC; cdr3_aa: CSVEVLAGAYEQYF
j_call: TRBJ2-7; clone_size: once; v_call: TRBV7-9; d_call: NA; cdr3_nt: TGTGCCAGCAGCACCACGGCGGGGCCCTCCTACGAGCAGTACTTC; cdr3_aa: CASSTTAGPSYEQYF
j_call: TRBJ2-2; clone_size: NA; v_call: TRBV19; d_call: TRBD2; cdr3_nt: TGTGCCAGTAATAGCGGGAGGGCCGGCACCGGGGAGCTGTTTTTT; cdr3_aa: CASNSGRAGTGELFF
j_call: TRBJ1-2; clone_size: NA; v_call: TRBV30; d_call: TRBD1; cdr3_nt: TGTGCCTGGACCCCTCCAGGGGGGATAACTTATGGCTACACCTTC; cdr3_aa: CAWTPPGGITYGYTF
j_call: TRBJ2-1; clone_size: NA; v_call: TRBV9; d_call: NA; cdr3_nt: TGTGCCAGCAGCCCCTACATTGGGGGGAACAATGAGCAGTTCTTC; cdr3_aa: CASSPYIGGNNEQFF
j_call: TRBJ2-7; clone_size: NA; v_call: TRBV6-2/TRBV6-3; d_call: TRBD2; cdr3_nt: TGTGCCAGCAGTTTTGCGGGAGGCACGGGAGAGCAGTACTTC; cdr3_aa: CASSFAGGTGEQYF
j_call: TRBJ2-5; clone_size: NA; v_call: TRBV11-2; d_call: NA; cdr3_nt: TGTGCCAGCAGAGCTGCGAAGGAGACCCAGTACTTC; cdr3_aa: CASRAAKETQYF
j_call: TRBJ2-2; clone_size: NA; v_call: TRBV11-3; d_call: TRBD1; cdr3_nt: TGTGCCAGCAGCAAGGGACAGGGGGCAACCGGGGAGCTGTTTTTT; cdr3_aa: CASSKGQGATGELFF
j_call: TRBJ2-1; clone_size: NA; v_call: TRBV5-6; d_call: TRBD1; cdr3_nt: TGTGCCAGCAGCTTAACAGGGGACTACAATGAGCAGTTCTTC; cdr3_aa: CASSLTGDYNEQFF
j_call: TRBJ1-6; clone_size: NA; v_call: TRBV4-1; d_call: TRBD1; cdr3_nt: TGCGCCAGCAGCCAAGACAGGGGGGAGAATTCACCCCTCCACTTT; cdr3_aa: CASSQDRGENSPLHF
j_call: TRBJ2-4; clone_size: NA; v_call: TRBV18; d_call: TRBD2; cdr3_nt: TGTGCCAGCTCACCACCGGGACTAAAAAACATTCAGTACTTC; cdr3_aa: CASSPPGLKNIQYF
j_call: TRBJ2-5; clone_size: NA; v_call: TRBV2; d_call: NA; cdr3_nt: TGTGCCAGCAGTCCTCAAGAGACCCAGTACTTC; cdr3_aa: CASSPQETQYF
j_call: TRBJ1-1; clone_size: NA; v_call: TRBV20-1; d_call: NA; cdr3_nt: TGCAGTGCCCCAGGGAACACTGAAGCTTTCTTT; cdr3_aa: CSAPGNTEAFF
j_call: TRBJ2-7; clone_size: NA; v_call: TRBV6-5; d_call: TRBD1; cdr3_nt: TGTGCCAGCAGAAACCGGGACAGGGTCTCCTACGAGCAGTACTTC; cdr3_aa: CASRNRDRVSYEQYF
j_call: TRBJ1-1; clone_size: NA; v_call: TRBV28; d_call: NA; cdr3_nt: TGTGCCAGCAGTTCCGCGCCCATGCGGGGGACTGAAGCTTTCTTT; cdr3_aa: CASSSAPMRGTEAFF
j_call: TRBJ2-5; clone_size: NA; v_call: TRBV21-1; d_call: NA; cdr3_nt: TGTGCCAGCAGCAAACTGACAGGACGCCTACAAGAGACCCAGTACTTC; cdr3_aa: CASSKLTGRLQETQYF
j_call: TRBJ2-3; clone_size: NA; v_call: TRBV24-1; d_call: NA; cdr3_nt: TGTGCCACCCGCAGTTACACAGATACGCAGTATTTT; cdr3_aa: CATRSYTDTQYF
j_call: TRBJ2-2; clone_size: NA; v_call: TRBV5-5; d_call: TRBD2; cdr3_nt: TGTGCCAGCAGCTTACGGGGGGCCGGGGAGCTGTTTTTT; cdr3_aa: CASSLRGAGELFF
j_call: TRBJ2-3; clone_size: NA; v_call: TRBV9; d_call: NA; cdr3_nt: TGTGCCAGCAGCGTAGGAACTCAGGGGCGCACAGATACGCAGTATTTT; cdr3_aa: CASSVGTQGRTDTQYF
j_call: TRBJ1-1; clone_size: NA; v_call: TRBV2; d_call: TRBD1; cdr3_nt: TGTGCCAGCAGCGCGGACAGGGCGGGTACTGAAGCTTTCTTT; cdr3_aa: CASSADRAGTEAFF